The 5 T cell receptor beta chains below come from one sample, sequenced in a study of blood T cell repertoires in COVID-19. Repertoires were generated with immunoSEQ multiplex PCR, while TCRdb's copy carries only in-frame clones and drops some. There are about 240,000 clones in the sample; about four fifths occur only once, and 3.4% lies in the top ten. Sequencing used peripheral blood. The receptors originated from a woman between 18 and 30 years old with acute or convalescent COVID-19.

This chain links TRBV28 with TRBJ1-1; 8 bases are a match to TRBD1. Germline CDR1 is MDHEN and CDR2 is SYDVKM. V shed 4 bases and J 6 bases; nucleotides not matched to a gene: 16. CDR3 length: 17 amino acids. In DNA, the CDR3 is TGTGCCAGCAGTTCTATGTCAGGGGGCTCCTCAGGGGCTGAAGCTTTCTTT. Translated, it gives CASSSMSGGSSGAEAFF.

The chain joins TRBV14 to TRBJ2-5; TRBD1 is a possible D gene (6 bases). CDR3 length: 16 residues. The V end lost 0 bases, the J end lost 4 bases, and 15 bases lay between the germline ends. Germline loops: CDR1 SGHDN, CDR2 FVKESK. CDR3 DNA sequence: TGTGCCAGCAGCCAAGACCAGACAGGACATCGAGAGACCCAGTACTTC. Translation: CASSQDQTGHRETQYF.

Written as DNA, the CDR3 is TGTGCCAGCAGTTACTCTACAGGGGGGCCTACCTACGAGCAGTACTTC. This encodes CASSYSTGGPTYEQYF. The chain couples TRBV6-5 to TRBJ2-7; 8 bases line up with TRBD1. J lost 2 bases, V lost 0 bases, and 6 bases had no gene match. CDR3 length equals 16 residues. Germline V lookup: CDR1 MNHEY, CDR2 SVGAGI.

About this clone: A much larger clone lies a single base off, so this may be a read error. J is TRBJ1-5 and V is TRBV6-6, with D possibly matching TRBD1 (5 bases). This CDR3 comprises 14 residues. Trimming took 2 bases from V and 2 from J, leaving 7 bases between them. The germline V gene has CDR1 MNHNY and CDR2 SVGAGI (reference sequence). The DNA of the CDR3 is TGTGCCAGCAGTTACGGAGGGGGCAATCAGCCCCAGCATTTT. It encodes CASSYGGGNQPQHF.

In its sample, this clone was seen once. CDR3 DNA: TGTGCCAGCAGCCTCGGACAGTGGGTGAACACTGAAGCTTTCTTT. Protein: CASSLGQWVNTEAFF. The chain combines TRBV7-9 with TRBJ1-1, with D possibly matching TRBD1 (6 bases). The CDR3 extends over 15 amino acids. Looked up from germline, CDR1 is SEHNR and CDR2 is FQNEAQ (reference sequence). Between the trimmed V and J ends, which lost 5 bases and 0 bases, there was a span of 13 bases.